This T cell receptor (beta chain) originates from a study of T cells after yellow fever vaccination. Study information: SMART-Seq v4 Ultra Low Input served to prepare low-cell-number fractions. General study points: Across the CD4 and CD8 compartments, a small share of clonotypes was present in both. At 95% to 97% for CD4 and over 80% for CD8, most primary-vaccination clones showed up again after the booster.

CDR1 and CDR2 from the germline V gene are MNHEY and SMNVEV (reference sequence). This CDR3 contains 15 residues. The V gene end was trimmed by 5 bases and the J gene end by 5 bases; junction bases not matched to a gene: 7. TCRdb reanalysed the 5' RACE reads using MiXCR and keeps one entry per CDR3 protein. The table lists under 50,000 distinct CDR3 sequences, over 5.5% of them singletons, with about 9.4% in the top ten. This clonotype appeared many times. The chain uses TRBV27 and TRBJ1-1; 11 nucleotides line up with TRBD1. The sequencing used PBMCs, either bulk or a sorted T-cell subset (CD4+, CD8+, memory, or dextramer-sorted; not recorded which), collected 45 days after the yellow fever booster vaccination. This TCR was sampled from a man aged 25-45 years who received the YFV17D yellow fever vaccine. The CDR3 DNA sequence: TGTGCCAGCAGTGCAGGACAGGGGGCGAGAACTGAAGCTTTCTTT. Its protein is CASSAGQGARTEAFF.